This paragraph reports one T cell receptor (beta chain). Its specificity is unknown. The sample belongs to a study of T-cell memory formation after mild COVID-19. Study in general: Among the donors, TCR clusters were largely specific to each donor. Whole-study results and caveats: Mainly in CM and EM were contracting CD4+ clones; CD8+ were in EMRA. Whereas later expanders leaned CD4+, clones contracting day 15 to 85 showed a balanced CD4/CD8 makeup.

In germline, CDR1 is DFQATT, CDR2 SNEGSKA (reference sequence). This CDR3 has 15 residues. V was shortened by 6 bases and J by 1 base, with 18 bases between the two germline ends. TCRdb ran MiXCR on the 5' RACE reads and lists one entry per CDR3 protein. The data show fewer than 500,000 distinct CDR3 sequences, around 25% seen once. This sequence originates from an adult woman who had mild COVID-19 (a few samples of this study predate the infection). Cell type and time point are not known. The sequencing input was PBMCs or a T cell subset sorted from them (not recorded which). This chain uses TRBV20-1 with TRBJ2-5; perhaps TRBD1 as D (6 bases). The CDR3 DNA reads TGCAGTGCAACCAGGGGAAGGTTGGGCCAAGAGACCCAGTACTTC. Amino acids: CSATRGRLGQETQYF.